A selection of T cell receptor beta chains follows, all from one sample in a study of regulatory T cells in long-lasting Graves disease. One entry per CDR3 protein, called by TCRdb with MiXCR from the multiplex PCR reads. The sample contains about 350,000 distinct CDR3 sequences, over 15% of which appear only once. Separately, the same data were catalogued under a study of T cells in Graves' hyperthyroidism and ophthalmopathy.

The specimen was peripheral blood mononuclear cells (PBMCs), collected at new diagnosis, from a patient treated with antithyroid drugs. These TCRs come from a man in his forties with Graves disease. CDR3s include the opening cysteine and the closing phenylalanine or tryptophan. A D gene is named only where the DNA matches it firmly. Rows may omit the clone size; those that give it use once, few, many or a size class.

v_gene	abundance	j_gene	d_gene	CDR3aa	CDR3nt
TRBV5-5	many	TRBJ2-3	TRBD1	CASSSSRGSDTQYF	TGTGCCAGCAGCTCGTCCAGGGGGTCAGATACGCAGTATTTT
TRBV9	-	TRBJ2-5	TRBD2	CASSGRLAGTQETQYF	TGTGCCAGCAGCGGAAGACTAGCGGGGACTCAAGAGACCCAGTACTTC
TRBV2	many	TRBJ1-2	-	CASSESRGGGYTF	TGTGCCAGCAGTGAGTCGAGGGGAGGTGGCTACACCTTC
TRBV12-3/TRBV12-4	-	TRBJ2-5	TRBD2	CASSLRGSYNEQYF	TGTGCCAGCAGTTTGCGGGGGTCCTACAATGAGCAGTACTTC
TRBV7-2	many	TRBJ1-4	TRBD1	CASSKRGQYNEKLFF	TGTGCCAGCAGCAAGAGGGGGCAATATAATGAAAAACTGTTTTTT
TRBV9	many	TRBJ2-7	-	CASSVAGEGVYYEQYF	TGTGCCAGCAGCGTAGCTGGAGAGGGGGTCTACTACGAGCAGTACTTC
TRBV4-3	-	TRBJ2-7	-	CASSREVRLEQYF	TGCGCCAGCAGCCGGGAGGTCCGTCTCGAGCAGTACTTC
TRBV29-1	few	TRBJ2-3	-	CSGDTQYF	TGCAGCGGAGATACGCAGTATTTT
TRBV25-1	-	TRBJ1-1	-	CASSDLNTEAFF	TGTGCCAGCAGTGATCTGAACACTGAAGCTTTCTTT
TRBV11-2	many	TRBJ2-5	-	CASSLEQYPVGRETQYF	TGTGCCAGCAGCTTAGAGCAGTATCCAGTAGGACGAGAGACCCAGTACTTC
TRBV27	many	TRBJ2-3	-	CASSLSGYGTDTQYF	TGTGCCAGCAGCCTTAGTGGGTATGGCACAGATACGCAGTATTTT
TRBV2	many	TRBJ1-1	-	CASSELGQHHTEAFF	TGTGCCAGCAGTGAATTAGGACAGCACCACACTGAAGCTTTCTTT
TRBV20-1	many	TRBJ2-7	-	CSARDYRLPSYEQYF	TGCAGTGCTAGAGATTACAGACTACCCTCCTACGAGCAGTACTTC
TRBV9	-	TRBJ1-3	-	CASSVPPRNTIYF	TGTGCCAGCAGCGTACCACCCCGAAACACCATATATTTT
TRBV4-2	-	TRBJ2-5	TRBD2	CASSRGGVSEETQYF	TGTGCCAGCAGCCGGGGGGGGGTATCTGAAGAGACCCAGTACTTC
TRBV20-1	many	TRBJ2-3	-	CSAPPWGGETDTQYF	TGCAGTGCCCCACCATGGGGGGGCGAGACAGATACGCAGTATTTT
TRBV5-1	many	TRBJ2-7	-	CASSPDSLEQYF	TGCGCCAGCAGCCCTGACAGTCTAGAGCAGTACTTC
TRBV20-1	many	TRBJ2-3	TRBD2	CSAGRAGSTDTQYF	TGCAGTGCTGGGAGAGCGGGGTCCACAGATACGCAGTATTTT
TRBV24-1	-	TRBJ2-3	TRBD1	CGTSDGQGTDTQYF	TGTGGCACCAGTGATGGACAGGGCACAGATACGCAGTATTTT
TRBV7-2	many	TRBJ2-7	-	CASSFGGGRLYEQYF	TGTGCCAGCAGCTTTGGAGGGGGCCGTCTCTACGAGCAGTACTTC
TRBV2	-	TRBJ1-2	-	CASSVRPGDGYTF	TGTGCCAGCAGTGTTAGGCCAGGGGATGGCTACACCTTC
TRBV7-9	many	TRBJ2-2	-	CASSLKNTGELFF	TGTGCCAGCAGCTTGAAGAACACCGGGGAGCTGTTTTTT
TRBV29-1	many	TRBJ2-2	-	CSVDRDGYTGELFF	TGCAGCGTTGACAGGGACGGGTACACCGGGGAGCTGTTTTTT
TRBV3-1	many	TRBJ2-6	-	CASSLWVSGANVLTF	TGTGCCAGCAGCCTCTGGGTCTCCGGGGCCAACGTCCTGACTTTC
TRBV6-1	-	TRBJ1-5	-	CASDNRGGDQPQHF	TGTGCCAGCGATAATAGGGGGGGCGATCAGCCCCAGCATTTT
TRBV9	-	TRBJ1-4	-	CASSVNRDEKLFF	TGTGCCAGCAGCGTAAATAGGGATGAAAAACTGTTTTTT
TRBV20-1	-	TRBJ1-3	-	CSAATGSSGNTIYF	TGCAGTGCCGCTACGGGAAGCTCTGGAAACACCATATATTTT
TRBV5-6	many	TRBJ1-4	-	CASSNMRNRNEKLFF	TGTGCCAGCAGCAATATGCGGAACAGAAATGAAAAACTGTTTTTT
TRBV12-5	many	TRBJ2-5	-	CASGRTGSRETQYF	TGTGCTAGTGGGAGAACAGGGTCTCGGGAGACCCAGTACTTC
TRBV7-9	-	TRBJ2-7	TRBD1	CASSLQGQVNPQYF	TGTGCCAGCAGCTTACAGGGACAGGTAAACCCGCAGTACTTC
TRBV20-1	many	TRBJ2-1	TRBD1	CSARGTGSINEQFF	TGCAGTGCCAGGGGGACAGGGTCCATCAATGAGCAGTTCTTC
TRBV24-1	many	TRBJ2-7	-	CATSESGLQGEQYF	TGTGCCACCAGTGAGTCCGGACTCCAGGGCGAGCAGTACTTC
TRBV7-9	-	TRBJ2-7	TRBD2	CASSLVPSGSTSYEQYF	TGTGCCAGCAGCCTGGTTCCTAGCGGGTCTACCTCCTACGAGCAGTACTTC
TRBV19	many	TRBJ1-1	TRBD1	CASSIPGTALEAFF	TGTGCCAGTAGTATCCCCGGGACAGCCCTTGAAGCTTTCTTT
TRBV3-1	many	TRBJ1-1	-	CASSQNGPYEAFF	TGTGCCAGCAGCCAGAACGGACCGTATGAAGCTTTCTTT
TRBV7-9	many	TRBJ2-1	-	CASSRVDEQFF	TGTGCCAGCAGCCGAGTGGATGAGCAGTTCTTC